This record looks at one T cell receptor beta chain sequence and its context. No antigen is known for it. Using immunoSEQ multiplex PCR, the repertoire was profiled, and TCRdb retains in-frame clones only, with some absent. The data show around 77,000 clones, approximately 92% seen once. This record comes from a study of OX40 agonist ivuxolimab in advanced cancers. Study-wide points: At 0.1 to 3.0 mg/kg, clonal expansion of CD4+ and CD8+ blood T cells had occurred by week 6.

CDR3 length: 16 amino acids. V lost 2 bases and J lost 1, with 13 bases in between. Germline loops: CDR1 SGHRS, CDR2 YFSETQ. The sequencing used CD4+ or CD8+ T cells sorted from blood, collected in a trial of the OX40 agonist ivuxolimab. This TCR was recovered from an adult with an advanced solid tumor such as melanoma, head and neck, liver or kidney cancer. The chain carries TRBV5-1 and TRBJ2-1; TRBD2 is a possible D gene (5 bases). The CDR3 DNA reads TGCGCCAGCAGCTTTCAATGGTCGGGATCCTACAATGAGCAGTTCTTC. Its protein is CASSFQWSGSYNEQFF.